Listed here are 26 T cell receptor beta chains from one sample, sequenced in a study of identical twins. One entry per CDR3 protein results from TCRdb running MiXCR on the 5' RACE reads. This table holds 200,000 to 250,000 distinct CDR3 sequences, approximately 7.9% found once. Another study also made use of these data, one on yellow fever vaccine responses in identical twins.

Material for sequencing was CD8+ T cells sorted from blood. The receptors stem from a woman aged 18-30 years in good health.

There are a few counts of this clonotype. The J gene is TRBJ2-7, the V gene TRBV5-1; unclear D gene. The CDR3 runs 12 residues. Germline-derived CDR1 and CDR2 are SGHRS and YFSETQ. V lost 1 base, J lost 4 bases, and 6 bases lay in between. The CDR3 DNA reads TGCGCCAGCAGCTTGTACGGTTACGAGCAGTACTTC. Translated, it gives CASSLYGYEQYF. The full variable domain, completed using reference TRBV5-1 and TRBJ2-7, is KAGVTQTPRYLIKTRGQQVTLSCSPISGHRSVSWYQQTPGQGLQFLFEYFSETQRNKGNFPGRFSGRQFSNSRSEMNVSTLELGDSALYLCASSLYGYEQYFGPGTRLTVT.

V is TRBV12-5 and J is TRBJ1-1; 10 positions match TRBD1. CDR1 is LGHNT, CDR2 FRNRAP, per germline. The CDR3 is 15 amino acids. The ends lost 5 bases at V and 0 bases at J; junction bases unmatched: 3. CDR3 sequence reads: CASGLGQGVNTEAFF. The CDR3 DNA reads TGTGCTAGTGGTCTAGGACAGGGGGTGAACACTGAAGCTTTCTTT.

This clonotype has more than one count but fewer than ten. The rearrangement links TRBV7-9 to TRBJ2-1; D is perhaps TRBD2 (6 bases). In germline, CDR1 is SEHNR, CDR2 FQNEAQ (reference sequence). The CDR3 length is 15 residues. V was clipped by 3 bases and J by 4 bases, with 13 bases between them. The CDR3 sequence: CASSFPGLEYNEQFF. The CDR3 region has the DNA TGTGCCAGCAGCTTCCCGGGACTCGAATACAATGAGCAGTTCTTC.

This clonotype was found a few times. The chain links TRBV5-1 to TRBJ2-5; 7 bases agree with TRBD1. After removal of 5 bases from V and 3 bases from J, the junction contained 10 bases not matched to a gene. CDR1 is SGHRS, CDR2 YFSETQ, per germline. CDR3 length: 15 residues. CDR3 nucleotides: TGCGCCAGCAGTACAACCAAACAGGGGAAAGAGACCCAGTACTTC. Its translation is CASSTTKQGKETQYF.

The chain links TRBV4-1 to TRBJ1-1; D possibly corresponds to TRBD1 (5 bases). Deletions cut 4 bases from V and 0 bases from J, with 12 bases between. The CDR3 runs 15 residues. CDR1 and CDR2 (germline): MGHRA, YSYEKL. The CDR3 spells CASSPRGQMNTEAFF. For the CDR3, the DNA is TGCGCCAGCAGCCCAAGGGGTCAAATGAACACTGAAGCTTTCTTT.

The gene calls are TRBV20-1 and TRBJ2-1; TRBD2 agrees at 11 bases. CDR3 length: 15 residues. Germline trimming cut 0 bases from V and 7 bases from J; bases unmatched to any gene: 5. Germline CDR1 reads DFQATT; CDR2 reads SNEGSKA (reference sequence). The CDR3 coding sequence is TGCAGTGCTAGAGATTTAGCTAGCGGGAGGAATGAGCAGTTCTTC. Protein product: CSARDLASGRNEQFF.

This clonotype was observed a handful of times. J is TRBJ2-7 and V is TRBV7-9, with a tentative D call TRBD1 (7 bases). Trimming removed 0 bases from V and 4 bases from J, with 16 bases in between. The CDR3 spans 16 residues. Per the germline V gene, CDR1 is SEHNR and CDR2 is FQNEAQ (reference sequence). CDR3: CASSLAGGTDNYEQYF. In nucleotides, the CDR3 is TGTGCCAGCAGCTTAGCCGGCGGGACAGATAATTACGAGCAGTACTTC.

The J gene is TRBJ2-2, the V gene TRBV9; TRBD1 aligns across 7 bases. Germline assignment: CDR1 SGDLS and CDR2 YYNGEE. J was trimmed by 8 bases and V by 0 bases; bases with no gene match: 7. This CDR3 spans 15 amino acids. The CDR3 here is CASSVGQQGTGELFF. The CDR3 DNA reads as TGTGCCAGCAGCGTAGGGCAACAGGGGACGGGGGAGCTGTTTTTT. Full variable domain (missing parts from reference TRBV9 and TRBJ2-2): DSGVTQTPKHLITATGQRVTLRCSPRSGDLSVYWYQQSLDQGLQFLIQYYNGEERAKGNILERFSAQQFPDLHSELNLSSLELGDSALYFCASSVGQQGTGELFFGEGSRLTVL.

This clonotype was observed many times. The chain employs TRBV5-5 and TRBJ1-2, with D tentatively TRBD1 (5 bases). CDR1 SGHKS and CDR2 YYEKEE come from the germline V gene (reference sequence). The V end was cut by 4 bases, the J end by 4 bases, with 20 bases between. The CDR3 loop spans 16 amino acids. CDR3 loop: CASSDGQISLRYGYTF. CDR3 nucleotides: TGTGCCAGCAGCGACGGACAAATAAGTCTGCGCTATGGCTACACCTTC.

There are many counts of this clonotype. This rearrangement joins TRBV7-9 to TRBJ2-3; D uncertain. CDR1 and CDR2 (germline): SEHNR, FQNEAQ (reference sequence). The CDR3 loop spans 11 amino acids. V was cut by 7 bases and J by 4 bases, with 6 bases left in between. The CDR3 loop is CASTAADTQYF. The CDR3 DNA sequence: TGTGCCAGCACTGCGGCAGATACGCAGTATTTT. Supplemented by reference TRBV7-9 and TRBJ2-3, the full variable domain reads DTGVSQNPRHKITKRGQNVTFRCDPISEHNRLYWYRQTLGQGPEFLTYFQNEAQLEKSRLLSDRFSAERPKGSFSTLEIQRTEQGDSAMYLCASTAADTQYFGPGTRLTVL.

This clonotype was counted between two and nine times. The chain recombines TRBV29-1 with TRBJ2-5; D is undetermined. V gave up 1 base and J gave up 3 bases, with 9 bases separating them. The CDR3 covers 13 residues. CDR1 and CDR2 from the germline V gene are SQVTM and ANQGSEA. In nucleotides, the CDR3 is TGCAGCGTTGAAGCGTCCCAGAAAGAGACCCAGTACTTC. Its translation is CSVEASQKETQYF.

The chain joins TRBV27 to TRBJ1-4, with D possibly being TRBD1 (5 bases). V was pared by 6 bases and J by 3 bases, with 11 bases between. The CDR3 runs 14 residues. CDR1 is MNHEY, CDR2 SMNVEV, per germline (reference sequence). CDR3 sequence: CASRLGLSNEKLFF. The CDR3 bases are TGTGCCAGCAGACTGGGACTCTCTAATGAAAAACTGTTTTTT.

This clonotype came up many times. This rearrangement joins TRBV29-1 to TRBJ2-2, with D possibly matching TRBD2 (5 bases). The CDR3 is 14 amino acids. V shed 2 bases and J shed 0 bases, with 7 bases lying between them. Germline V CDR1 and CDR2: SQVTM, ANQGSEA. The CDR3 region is CSVEFGANTGELFF. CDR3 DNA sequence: TGCAGCGTTGAATTCGGGGCGAACACCGGGGAGCTGTTTTTT.

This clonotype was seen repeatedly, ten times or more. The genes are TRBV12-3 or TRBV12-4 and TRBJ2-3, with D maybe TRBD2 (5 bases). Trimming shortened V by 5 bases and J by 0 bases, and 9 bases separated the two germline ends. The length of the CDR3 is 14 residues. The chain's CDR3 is CASSPSGSTDTQYF. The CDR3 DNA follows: TGTGCCAGCAGTCCAAGCGGAAGCACAGATACGCAGTATTTT.

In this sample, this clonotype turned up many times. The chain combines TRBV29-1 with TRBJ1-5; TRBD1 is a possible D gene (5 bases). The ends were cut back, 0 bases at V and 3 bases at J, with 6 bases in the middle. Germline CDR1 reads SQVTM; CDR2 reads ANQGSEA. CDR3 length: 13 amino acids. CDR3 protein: CSVEEGTNQPQHF. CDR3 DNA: TGCAGCGTTGAAGAAGGGACCAATCAGCCCCAGCATTTT.

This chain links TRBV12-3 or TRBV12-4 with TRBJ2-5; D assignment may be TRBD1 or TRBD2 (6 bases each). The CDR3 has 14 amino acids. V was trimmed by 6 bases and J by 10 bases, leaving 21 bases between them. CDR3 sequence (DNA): TGTGCCAGCAGGCCTTCCGGGGGCCTTTGGGGCCAGTACTTC. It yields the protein CASRPSGGLWGQYF.

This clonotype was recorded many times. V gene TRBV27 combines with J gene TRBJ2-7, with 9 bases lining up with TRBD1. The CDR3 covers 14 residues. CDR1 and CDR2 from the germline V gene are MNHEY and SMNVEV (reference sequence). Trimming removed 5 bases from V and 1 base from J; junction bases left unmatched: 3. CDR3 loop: CASSRQGGSYEQYF. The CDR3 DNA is TGTGCCAGCAGTAGACAGGGGGGGTCCTACGAGCAGTACTTC.

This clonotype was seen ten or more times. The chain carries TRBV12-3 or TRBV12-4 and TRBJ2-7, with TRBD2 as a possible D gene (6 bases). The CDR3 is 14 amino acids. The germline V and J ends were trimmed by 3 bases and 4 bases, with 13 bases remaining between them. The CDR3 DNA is TGTGCCAGCAGTTTTACCCCTAGCGAGTACGAGCAGTACTTC. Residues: CASSFTPSEYEQYF.

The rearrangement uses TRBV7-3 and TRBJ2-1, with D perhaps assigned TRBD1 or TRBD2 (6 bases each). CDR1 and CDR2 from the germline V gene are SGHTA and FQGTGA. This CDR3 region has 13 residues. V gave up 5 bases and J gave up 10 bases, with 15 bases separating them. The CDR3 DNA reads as TGTGCCAGCAGCCGTGAGGGGGGCCGAGAGCAGTTCTTC. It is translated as CASSREGGREQFF.

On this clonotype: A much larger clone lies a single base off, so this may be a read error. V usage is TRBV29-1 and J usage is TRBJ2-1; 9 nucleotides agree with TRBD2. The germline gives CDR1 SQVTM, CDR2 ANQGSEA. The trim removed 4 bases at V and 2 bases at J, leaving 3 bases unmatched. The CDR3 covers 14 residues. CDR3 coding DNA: TGCAGCGTTGTTGCGGGGGGGGCCTACAATGAGCAGTTCTTC. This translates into CSVVAGGAYNEQFF.

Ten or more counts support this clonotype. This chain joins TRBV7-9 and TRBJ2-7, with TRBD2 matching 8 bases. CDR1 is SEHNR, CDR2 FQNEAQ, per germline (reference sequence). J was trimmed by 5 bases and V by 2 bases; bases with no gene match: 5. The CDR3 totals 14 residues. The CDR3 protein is CASSLLAGSNEQYF. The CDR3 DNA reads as TGTGCCAGCAGCTTATTAGCGGGATCTAACGAGCAGTACTTC. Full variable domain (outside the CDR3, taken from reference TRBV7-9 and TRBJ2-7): DTGVSQNPRHKITKRGQNVTFRCDPISEHNRLYWYRQTLGQGPEFLTYFQNEAQLEKSRLLSDRFSAERPKGSFSTLEIQRTEQGDSAMYLCASSLLAGSNEQYFGPGTRLTVT.

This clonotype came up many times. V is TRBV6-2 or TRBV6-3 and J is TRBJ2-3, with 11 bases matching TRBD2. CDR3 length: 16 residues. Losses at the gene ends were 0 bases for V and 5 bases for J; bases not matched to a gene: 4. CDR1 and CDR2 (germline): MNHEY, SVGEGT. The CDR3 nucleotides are TGTGCCAGCAGTTACTCGCTAGCGGGAGGATTAGATACGCAGTATTTT. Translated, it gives CASSYSLAGGLDTQYF.

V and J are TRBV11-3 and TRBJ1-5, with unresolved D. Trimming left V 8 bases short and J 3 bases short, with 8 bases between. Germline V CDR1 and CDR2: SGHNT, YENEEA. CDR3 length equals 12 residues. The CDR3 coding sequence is TGTGCCAGCTGTGGAGCCAATCAGCCCCAGCATTTT. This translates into CASCGANQPQHF. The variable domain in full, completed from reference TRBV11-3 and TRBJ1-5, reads EAGVVQSPRYKIIEKKQPVAFWCNPISGHNTLYWYLQNLGQGPELLIRYENEEAVDDSQLPKDRFSAERLKGVDSTLKIQPAELGDSAVYLCASCGANQPQHFGDGTRLSIL.

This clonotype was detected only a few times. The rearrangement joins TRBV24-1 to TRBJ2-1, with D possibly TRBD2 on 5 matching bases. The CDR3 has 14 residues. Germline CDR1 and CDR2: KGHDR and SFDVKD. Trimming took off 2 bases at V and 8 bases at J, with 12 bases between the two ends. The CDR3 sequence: CATSDWTLADEQFF. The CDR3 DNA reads TGTGCCACCAGTGATTGGACCCTAGCAGATGAGCAGTTCTTC.

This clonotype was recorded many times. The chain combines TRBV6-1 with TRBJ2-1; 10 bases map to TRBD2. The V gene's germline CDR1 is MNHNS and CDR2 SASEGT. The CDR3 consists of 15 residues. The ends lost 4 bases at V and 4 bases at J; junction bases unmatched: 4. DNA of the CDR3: TGTGCCAGCAGTGGAACTAGCGGGGATTACAATGAGCAGTTCTTC. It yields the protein CASSGTSGDYNEQFF.

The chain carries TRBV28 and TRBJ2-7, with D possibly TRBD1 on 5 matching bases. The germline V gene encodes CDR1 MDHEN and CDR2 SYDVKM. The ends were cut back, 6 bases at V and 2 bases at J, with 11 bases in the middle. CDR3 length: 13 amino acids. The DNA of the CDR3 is TGTGCCAGCAGACTCAGGGTAGCCTACGAGCAGTACTTC. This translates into CASRLRVAYEQYF. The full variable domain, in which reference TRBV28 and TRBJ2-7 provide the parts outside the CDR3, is DVKVTQSSRYLVKRTGEKVFLECVQDMDHENMFWYRQDPGLGLRLIYFSYDVKMKEKGDIPEGYSVSREKKERFSLILESASTNQTSMYLCASRLRVAYEQYFGPGTRLTVT.